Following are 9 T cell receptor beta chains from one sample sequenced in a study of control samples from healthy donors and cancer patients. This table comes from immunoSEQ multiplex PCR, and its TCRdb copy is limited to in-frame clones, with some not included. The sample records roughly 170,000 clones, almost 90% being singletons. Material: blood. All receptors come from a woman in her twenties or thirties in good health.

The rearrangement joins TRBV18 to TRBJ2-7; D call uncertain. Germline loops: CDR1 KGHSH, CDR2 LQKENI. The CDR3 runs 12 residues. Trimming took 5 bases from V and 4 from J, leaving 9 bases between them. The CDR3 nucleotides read TGTGCCAGCTCAGAGGCTCAGTACGAGCAGTACTTC. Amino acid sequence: CASSEAQYEQYF.

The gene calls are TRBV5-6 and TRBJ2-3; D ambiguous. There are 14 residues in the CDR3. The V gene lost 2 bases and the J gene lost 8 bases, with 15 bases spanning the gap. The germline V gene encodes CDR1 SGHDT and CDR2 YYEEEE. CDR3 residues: CASSLDKGVGTQYF. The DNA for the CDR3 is TGTGCCAGCAGCTTAGACAAAGGTGTGGGTACGCAGTATTTT.

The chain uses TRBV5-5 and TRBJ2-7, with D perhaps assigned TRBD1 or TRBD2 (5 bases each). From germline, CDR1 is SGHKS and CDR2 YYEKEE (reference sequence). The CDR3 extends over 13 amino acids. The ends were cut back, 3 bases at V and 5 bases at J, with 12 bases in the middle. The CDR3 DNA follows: TGTGCCAGCAGCTGGGGCAGGGACCACGAGCAGTACGTC. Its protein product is CASSWGRDHEQYV.

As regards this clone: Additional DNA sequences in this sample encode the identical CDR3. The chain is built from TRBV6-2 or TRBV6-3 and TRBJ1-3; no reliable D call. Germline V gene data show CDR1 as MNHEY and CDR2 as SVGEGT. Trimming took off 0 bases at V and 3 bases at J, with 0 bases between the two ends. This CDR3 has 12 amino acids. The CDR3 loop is CASSYSGNTIYF. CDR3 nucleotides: TGTGCCAGCAGTTACTCTGGAAACACCATATATTTT.

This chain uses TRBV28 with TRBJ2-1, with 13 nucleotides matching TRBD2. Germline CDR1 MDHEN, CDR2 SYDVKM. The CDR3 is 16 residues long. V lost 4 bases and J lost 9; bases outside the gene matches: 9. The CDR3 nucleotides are TGTGCCAGCAGTTCTCGGACTAGCGGGGGCCTACCTGAGCAGTTCTTC. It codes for CASSSRTSGGLPEQFF.

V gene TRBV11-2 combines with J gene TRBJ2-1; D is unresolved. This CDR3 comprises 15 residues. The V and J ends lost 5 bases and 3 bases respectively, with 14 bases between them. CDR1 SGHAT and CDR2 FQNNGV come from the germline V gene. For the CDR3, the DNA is TGTGCCAGCAGCCTAGGTCGGCCAGGCTACAATGAGCAGTTCTTC. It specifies CASSLGRPGYNEQFF.

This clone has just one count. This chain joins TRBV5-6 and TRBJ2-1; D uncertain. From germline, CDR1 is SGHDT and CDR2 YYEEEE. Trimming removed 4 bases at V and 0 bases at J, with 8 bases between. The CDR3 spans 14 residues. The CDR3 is CASSLGSSYNEQFF. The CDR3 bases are TGTGCCAGCAGCCTCGGAAGCTCCTACAATGAGCAGTTCTTC.

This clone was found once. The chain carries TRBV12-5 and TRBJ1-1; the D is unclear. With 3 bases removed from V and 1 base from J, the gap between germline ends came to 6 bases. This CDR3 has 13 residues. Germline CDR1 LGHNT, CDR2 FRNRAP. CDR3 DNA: TGTGCTAGTGGTTTTGCTTCGAACACTGAAGCTTTCTTT. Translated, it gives CASGFASNTEAFF. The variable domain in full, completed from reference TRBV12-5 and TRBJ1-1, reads DARVTQTPRHKVTEMGQEVTMRCQPILGHNTVFWYRQTMMQGLELLAYFRNRAPLDDSGMPKDRFSAEMPDATLATLKIQPSEPRDSAVYFCASGFASNTEAFFGQGTRLTVV.

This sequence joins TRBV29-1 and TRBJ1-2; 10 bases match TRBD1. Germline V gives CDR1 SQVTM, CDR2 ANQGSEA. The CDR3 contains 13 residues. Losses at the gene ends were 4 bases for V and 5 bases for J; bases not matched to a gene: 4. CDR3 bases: TGCAGCGTTGCTAGGACAGGGGGATATGGCTACACCTTC. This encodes CSVARTGGYGYTF.